The next 18 T cell receptor beta chains were all read from a single sample in a study of regulatory T cells in long-lasting Graves disease. Both iRepertoire HTBI primers and Arm-PCR of CDR3 regions were used to build the TCR beta libraries. Each CDR3 protein gets one entry after TCRdb re-called the multiplex PCR reads with MiXCR. The data show 600,000 to 800,000 distinct CDR3 sequences, around 30% seen once. Described time point: persistent/refractory GD, antithyroid drugs over 5 years with positive TRAb. After RNA was extracted from PBMCs, the TCR library was made from it. Sequencing used peripheral blood mononuclear cells (PBMCs), obtained when the disease was refractory, from a patient treated with antithyroid drugs. These receptors all stem from a female donor with Graves disease.

The V gene is TRBV15, the J gene TRBJ1-4, with 12 bases that match TRBD1. With V trimmed by 7 bases and J by 8 bases, 8 bases remained unmatched. Germline V gene data show CDR1 as LNHNV and CDR2 as YYDKDF (reference sequence). The CDR3 contains 15 residues. The chain's CDR3 is CATNPTGTGGEKLFF. DNA of the CDR3: TGTGCCACCAACCCCACAGGGACAGGGGGCGAAAAACTGTTTTTT. Full variable domain (missing parts from reference TRBV15 and TRBJ1-4): DAMVIQNPRYQVTQFGKPVTLSCSQTLNHNVMYWYQQKSSQAPKLLFHYYDKDFNNEADTPDNFQSRRPNTSFCFLDIRSPGLGDTAMYLCATNPTGTGGEKLFFGSGTQLSVL.

Of note for this clonotype: A much larger clone sits a single nucleotide away, making a read error possible. This chain uses TRBV3-1 with TRBJ2-4; D perhaps matches TRBD1 (6 bases). Trimming cost V 7 bases and J 8 bases, with 15 bases left between them. Per the germline V gene, CDR1 is LGHDT and CDR2 is YNNKEL (reference sequence). The length of the CDR3 is 13 residues. The CDR3 reads CASNRTVGDIQYF. As DNA, the CDR3 is TGTGCCAGCAACCGGACAGTGGGAGACATTCAGTACTTC.

This clonotype was detected only a few times. The chain couples TRBV9 to TRBJ1-2; TRBD1 is a possible D gene (6 bases). Trimming stripped 3 bases from V and 4 bases from J, with 16 bases between. Germline V gene sequence: CDR1 SGDLS, CDR2 YYNGEE. The CDR3 runs 15 residues. The CDR3 is CASSAPTGLGYGYTF. In DNA, the CDR3 is TGTGCCAGCAGCGCCCCTACAGGGTTGGGCTATGGCTACACCTTC.

The chain combines TRBV20-1 with TRBJ2-2; TRBD2 aligns across 7 bases. Germline V CDR1 and CDR2: DFQATT, SNEGSKA (reference sequence). V was clipped by 5 bases and J by 4 bases; unmatched bases: 13. This CDR3 is built from 16 residues. The CDR3 region has the DNA TGCAGTGCTGGCAAGCGGGATCTCGTCGGCACCGGGGAGCTGTTTTTT. It is translated as CSAGKRDLVGTGELFF.

Notes on this clonotype: Its ends do not fully match the called genes, so a read error is possible. For the CDR3, the DNA is TGTGCCAGCAGTTTAGCGGGACAGGGGTATGAAAAACTGTCTTTT. Encoded protein: CASSLAGQGYEKLSF. This rearrangement joins TRBV12-3 or TRBV12-4 to TRBJ1-4; 10 positions agree with TRBD1. The CDR3 covers 15 residues.

Here the CDR3 DNA reads TGTGCCAGCAGTCCCGGACTCGCCGGGGAGCTGTTTTTT. Its translation is CASSPGLAGELFF. This rearrangement joins TRBV6-1 to TRBJ2-2, with a weak D call TRBD2 (5 bases). CDR3 size: 13 residues. Germline assignment: CDR1 MNHNS and CDR2 SASEGT. V was clipped by 5 bases and J by 6 bases, with 10 bases between them.

The J gene is TRBJ1-1, the V gene TRBV12-3 or TRBV12-4, with 7 nucleotides matching TRBD1. The CDR3 covers 13 residues. J lost 3 bases, V lost 9 bases, and 7 bases had no gene match. For the CDR3, the DNA is TGTGCCAGTACCCGACAGGGAGACACTGAAGCTTTCTTT. Translation: CASTRQGDTEAFF.

This clonotype was seen ten or more times. V and J are TRBV6-5 and TRBJ1-5; no firm D call. The CDR3 length is 13 residues. Germline V lookup: CDR1 MNHEY, CDR2 SVGAGI. V was cut by 2 bases and J by 4 bases, with 6 bases left in between. The CDR3 spells CASSYRLNQPQHF. For the CDR3, the DNA is TGTGCCAGCAGTTACAGGTTAAATCAGCCCCAGCATTTT.

The chain joins TRBV20-1 to TRBJ2-3; tentatively, D is TRBD2 (6 bases). The CDR3 contains 15 residues. The V end lost 5 bases, the J end lost 2 bases, and 17 bases lay between the germline ends. From germline, CDR1 is DFQATT and CDR2 SNEGSKA (reference sequence). In nucleotides, the CDR3 is TGCAGTGCTCCCGTAGGGGAGGAGTCCACAGATACGCAGTATTTT. It specifies CSAPVGEESTDTQYF.

The chain joins TRBV29-1 to TRBJ1-2; no firm D call. The CDR3 has 12 amino acids. Trimming stripped 6 bases from V and 8 bases from J, with 16 bases between. Germline V gene data show CDR1 as SQVTM and CDR2 as ANQGSEA. Here the CDR3 DNA reads TGCAGCGTCGGAGGGAACACGAAAGGCTACACCTTC. Protein: CSVGGNTKGYTF.

V usage is TRBV19 and J usage is TRBJ1-5, with D hard to call. Trimming took 0 bases from V and 1 from J, leaving 7 bases between them. The CDR3 covers 15 residues. The V gene's germline CDR1 is LNHDA and CDR2 SQIVND (reference sequence). The CDR3 reads CASSIDRGSNQPQHF. The CDR3 region has the DNA TGTGCCAGTAGTATAGATCGTGGAAGCAATCAGCCCCAGCATTTT.

This clonotype has just a few counts. This chain uses TRBV24-1 with TRBJ2-7; TRBD1 is a possible D gene (6 bases). The CDR3 extends over 17 amino acids. Germline V gives CDR1 KGHDR, CDR2 SFDVKD. Trimming shortened V by 1 base and J by 2 bases, and 17 bases separated the two germline ends. For the CDR3, the DNA is TGTGCCACCAGTGATTTTTGCGACAGGAAGGCACCCTACGAGCAGTACTTC. It encodes CATSDFCDRKAPYEQYF.

J is TRBJ1-6 and V is TRBV4-1; D is unresolved. The V gene lost 0 bases and the J gene lost 6 bases, with 6 bases spanning the gap. Germline V gene lookup returns CDR1 MGHRA and CDR2 YSYEKL. The CDR3 extends over 14 amino acids. CDR3 bases: TGCGCCAGCAGCCAAGAAGGACCTAATTCACCCCTCCACTTT. It yields the protein CASSQEGPNSPLHF.

This clonotype occurred many times. The V and J genes are TRBV12-3 or TRBV12-4 and TRBJ1-1; no reliable D call. The CDR3 length is 14 residues. V was pared by 6 bases and J by 1 base, with 12 bases between. The CDR3 is CASSNPDGNTEAFF. The CDR3 DNA is TGTGCCAGCAGCAACCCAGACGGGAACACTGAAGCTTTCTTT.

This clonotype has at least ten counts. The chain recombines TRBV28 with TRBJ1-5, with D hard to call. From germline, CDR1 is MDHEN and CDR2 SYDVKM. This CDR3 is 14 amino acids long. V was trimmed by 4 bases and J by 0 bases, leaving 7 bases between them. The chain's CDR3 is CASSSSGSNQPQHF. The CDR3, as DNA: TGTGCCAGCAGTTCATCAGGTAGCAATCAGCCCCAGCATTTT.

This chain links TRBV3-1 with TRBJ1-6, with D unresolved. V lost 3 bases and J 11 bases, leaving 8 bases between the germline ends. Germline assignment: CDR1 LGHDT and CDR2 YNNKEL (reference sequence). This CDR3 comprises 12 residues. CDR3 loop: CASSQRGAPLHF. For the CDR3, the DNA is TGTGCCAGCAGCCAGCGCGGGGCACCCCTCCACTTT. Drawing the rest from reference TRBV3-1 and TRBJ1-6, the complete variable domain is DTAVSQTPKYLVTQMGNDKSIKCEQNLGHDTMYWYKQDSKKFLKIMFSYNNKELIINETVPNRFSPKSPDKAHLNLHINSLELGDSAVYFCASSQRGAPLHFGNGTRLTVT.

This chain connects TRBV11-2 to TRBJ1-2; 9 bases align to TRBD1. There are 17 residues in the CDR3. Trimming removed 0 bases from V and 4 bases from J; junction bases left unmatched: 9. Germline loops: CDR1 SGHAT, CDR2 FQNNGV. The CDR3 region has the DNA TGTGCCAGCAGCTTAGATGTCGATCGACAGGGGGGCTATGGCTACACCTTC. It encodes CASSLDVDRQGGYGYTF.

The chain links TRBV19 to TRBJ1-1; D ambiguous. The V end lost 5 bases, the J end lost 5 bases, and 18 bases lay between the germline ends. Germline lookup yields CDR1 LNHDA and CDR2 SQIVND (reference sequence). The CDR3 has 15 amino acids. CDR3 DNA: TGTGCCAGTAGTCGCCGAACGGGTGGTGGAACTGAAGCTTTCTTT. Its protein product is CASSRRTGGGTEAFF. Full variable domain (outside the CDR3, taken from reference TRBV19 and TRBJ1-1): DGGITQSPKYLFRKEGQNVTLSCEQNLNHDAMYWYRQDPGQGLRLIYYSQIVNDFQKGDIAEGYSVSREKKESFPLTVTSAQKNPTAFYLCASSRRTGGGTEAFFGQGTRLTVV.